This T cell receptor beta chain was obtained from a study of siplizumab effects on memory and regulatory T cells. As regards this clone: Its target is not known.

Assay used: immunoSEQ multiplex PCR; TCRdb lists only in-frame clones, some missing. The profile shows about 50,000 clones, approximately 84% of them singletons. Trimming removed 7 bases from V and 2 bases from J, with 13 bases in between. Germline CDR1 is SGHDT and CDR2 is YYEEEE. There are 13 residues in the CDR3. Findings of the study overall: Mean Treg-derived proportions of mappable alloreactive CD4+ clones were around 72% for siplizumab and 26.9% for controls. Proliferating siplizumab-cultured Tregs lacked confirmed suppressive function. Siplizumab significantly lowered the alloreactive sequences that could be traced to unstimulated CD4+ memory cells.

V is TRBV5-6 and J is TRBJ2-7; the D call may be TRBD1 or TRBD2 (6 bases each). The sample taken for sequencing was naive CD8+ T cells sorted from blood. The TCR was taken from a human donor in good health. CDR3 in amino acids: CASCPRGAYEQYF. For the CDR3, the DNA is TGTGCCAGCTGTCCGAGGGGGGCCTACGAGCAGTACTTC.